This section outlines one TCR beta chain sequence together with its context. Its target is not known. These data belong to a study of cytomegalovirus exposure and HLA in healthy donors. The PCR had 60 Vbeta and 13 Jbeta primers. Using immunoSEQ multiplex PCR, the repertoire was profiled, and TCRdb retains in-frame clones only, with some absent. The sample includes 170,000 or so clones, around 80% of them seen just once. Study-level points and caveats: The listing of 150 to 200 TCR beta chains classed them as cytomegalovirus-associated. Later work found most CMV-associated TCR beta chains apparently HLA-restricted. From TCR beta sequences, most subjects' HLA-A and HLA-B alleles were reportedly predicted accurately.

V shed 4 bases and J shed 2 bases, with 9 bases lying between them. The CDR3 contains 13 residues. Germline V gene lookup returns CDR1 SGHAT and CDR2 FQNNGV. The TCR sequence derives from a woman aged 55-69 years in good health and CMV-seropositive. V gene TRBV11-2 combines with J gene TRBJ2-7; a weak D match, TRBD2 (5 bases). Sequences were obtained from PBMCs. The CDR3 spells CASSSNGAYEQYF. The CDR3 nucleotides read TGTGCCAGCAGCTCGAACGGGGCCTACGAGCAGTACTTC.